This T cell receptor beta chain was retrieved from a study of graft-versus-host responses after intestinal transplantation (dated by TCRdb to the early 2020s). A note on the overall study: Recipients received multivisceral, liver-intestinal, or isolated intestinal transplants. Alloreactive clones were identified by sequencing pre-transplant mixed lymphocyte reaction products and comparing these products with unstimulated pre-transplant donor and recipient T cells. Samples from a few later patients were sequenced in-house on an Illumina MiSeq with MiXCR processing rather than by the commercial service. Donor T cell macrochimerism was defined as a peak of at least 4% donor T cells among recipient peripheral blood mononuclear cells. Bulk TCR-beta CDR3 sequencing was used to track graft-versus-host and host-versus-graft alloreactive T cell clones in the graft, circulation and bone marrow after intestinal transplantation. The cohort enrolled 24 intestinal transplant recipients including one retransplant, and a few patients lacking pretransplant specimens were excluded. Every recipient was given anti-thymocyte globulin induction, followed by 2 to 3 years of maintenance tacrolimus and steroids. What the study reported, not specific to this receptor: GvH clones turned up in recipient bone marrow, with some appearing earlier in ileal mucosa or blood, a pattern consistent with an intestinal mucosal origin. Patients with donor T cell macrochimerism had high GvH to HvG T cell clonal ratios in their allografts. The conclusions were limited by the relatively low number and heterogeneity of the intestinal transplant patients. Peak levels of circulating GvH clones were associated with declines in HvG clones early after transplant.

The germline V gene yields MNHNS for CDR1 and SASEGT for CDR2. The CDR3 has 16 amino acids, counting the end cysteine and phenylalanine. Only the CDR3 region is kept as DNA, spanning 48 bases read in frame from base 1. V drops 1 base and J drops 0 bases, leaving 10 bases in between. As to this clone: No antigen is known for it. Base qualities are missing; no much larger clone stands one base away.

To isolate intraepithelial and lamina propria lymphocytes from graft specimens, dithiothreitol, EDTA incubations and collagenase D digestion were used. Serial intestinal graft biopsy specimens collected up to 600 days after transplant underwent bulk TCR-beta sequencing. Library construction relied on the immunoSEQ multiplex PCR assay. High-throughput TCR-beta CDR3 sequencing of genomic DNA from most patients was performed by Adaptive Biotechnologies. Regarding the original processing steps: Adaptive's ImmunoSEQ software supplied the TCR sequencing data for around 19 patients, while MiXCR and VDJtools were used to process three other patients. Because the origin of CDR3 nucleotide sequences shared between donor and recipient could not be assigned, those sequences were removed. At least 2-fold expansion over unstimulated cells and a minimum CFSE-low frequency of 0.002% (template counts) or 0.001% (read counts) were required for clones to be classified as alloreactive. Mappable clones were those detected in sequenced pre-transplant spleen, lymph node, or MLR CFSE-low populations of the donor or recipient. Cumulative frequency of alloreactive clones was calculated as a percentage of all sequences weighted by copy number. TCRdb re-hosts the immuneACCESS table, in-frame sequences only. Its copies lack some clones; in the studies checked, an unresolved V gene accounts for under half of them, and the cause for the rest is not known. From that table come the V and J calls and clone size; the DNA was used to work out D and trimming. This sample is represented by roughly 11,000 clones; 70% to 75% of them were singletons. Roughly 4% of the sample comes from the top ten.

The TCR sequence derives from a human patient who received an intestinal transplant, so some T cells may come from the graft donor. Sequenced material: ileum tissue, taken 142 days after intestinal transplantation. The sequence links TRBV6-1 to TRBJ1-5; a tentative D call is TRBD1 (6 bases match). The DNA is TGTGCCAGCAGTGAAGGGACAGCATATAGCAATCAGCCCCAGCATTTT. It translates as CASSEGTAYSNQPQHF.